The T cell receptor (beta chain) under discussion was sequenced for a study of T-cell reconstitution after alpha-beta-depleted transplantation in children. General observations from the study: Alpha-beta T cells present about two months after transplant were reported to originate from several hundred expanded graft clones. At one year after transplant, newly produced T cells mostly accounted for T-cell counts and diversity. Where some patients showed high TCRbeta diversity at day 60, it came from recipient T cells and thymic progenitors that had survived.

During its preparation, the TCRbeta library received unique molecular identifiers. From the PCR reads, TCRdb called clonotypes with MiXCR, one entry per CDR3 protein. The table lists about 440,000 distinct CDR3 sequences, 43% of them singletons, with under 30% in the top ten. This clonotype was detected a few times. What it binds is unknown. The origin of this receptor is a girl between 2 and 10 years old with aplastic anemia, due to receive a stem cell transplant. Material: PBMCs, obtained before TCRalphabeta/CD19-depleted stem cell transplant.

The CDR3 DNA reads TGCGCCAGCAGCTCGGGGGCCCCACCTGAAAAACTGTTTTTT. Protein sequence: CASSSGAPPEKLFF. V gene TRBV5-1 combines with J gene TRBJ1-4; D is perhaps TRBD1 (6 bases). CDR3 length: 14 residues. Trimming shortened V by 3 bases and J by 7 bases, and 13 bases separated the two germline ends. Germline assignment: CDR1 SGHRS and CDR2 YFSETQ.